This T cell receptor (beta chain) derives from a study of blood T cell repertoires in COVID-19. Study-level background: Samples came from the United States, Italy and Spain, spanning acute and convalescent COVID-19. Sources were T cells, B-cell-depleted T cells, or PBMCs; the material itself was cDNA or gDNA.

Study processing details: Estimates of nucleated cell counts were drawn from the amplification of reference gene primers. Clones were sequenced by immunoSEQ multiplex PCR, and TCRdb holds only the in-frame ones, with some missing. That table is the source of V, J and clone size, and D and trimming were worked out from the DNA. The data hold around 130,000 clones, with 85% to 90% observed a single time. Germline assignment: CDR1 MNHEY and CDR2 SMNVEV (reference sequence). J lost 3 bases, V lost 4 bases, and 13 bases had no gene match. The CDR3 has 17 amino acids. Sequencing was done on a sample of peripheral blood. The chain recombines TRBV27 with TRBJ1-1; TRBD1 agrees at 8 bases. This receptor was obtained from a human donor in a cohort sampled during active COVID-19. This CDR3 is CASSSGQGGLVDTEAFF. CDR3 coding DNA: TGTGCCAGCAGTTCAGGACAGGGCGGGTTGGTCGACACTGAAGCTTTCTTT.